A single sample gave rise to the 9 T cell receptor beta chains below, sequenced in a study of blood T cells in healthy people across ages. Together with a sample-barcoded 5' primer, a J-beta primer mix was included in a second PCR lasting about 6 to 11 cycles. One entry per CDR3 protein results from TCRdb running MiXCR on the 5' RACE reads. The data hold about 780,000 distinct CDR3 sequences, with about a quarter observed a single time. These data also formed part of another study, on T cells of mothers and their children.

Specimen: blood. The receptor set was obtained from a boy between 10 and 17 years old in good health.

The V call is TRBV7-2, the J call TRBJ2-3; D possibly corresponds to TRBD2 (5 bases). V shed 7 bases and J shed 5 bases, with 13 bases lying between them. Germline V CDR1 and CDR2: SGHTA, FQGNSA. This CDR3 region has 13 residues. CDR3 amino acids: CASTLSREDTQYF. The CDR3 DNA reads TGTGCCAGCACCCTGTCGAGGGAAGATACGCAGTATTTT.

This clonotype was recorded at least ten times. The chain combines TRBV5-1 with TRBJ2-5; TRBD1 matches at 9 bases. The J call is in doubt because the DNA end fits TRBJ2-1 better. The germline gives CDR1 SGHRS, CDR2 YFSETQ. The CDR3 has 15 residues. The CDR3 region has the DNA TGCGCCAGCAGCATACAGGGGGCTAAGAACGATGAGCAGTTCTTC. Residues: CASSIQGAKNDEQFF.

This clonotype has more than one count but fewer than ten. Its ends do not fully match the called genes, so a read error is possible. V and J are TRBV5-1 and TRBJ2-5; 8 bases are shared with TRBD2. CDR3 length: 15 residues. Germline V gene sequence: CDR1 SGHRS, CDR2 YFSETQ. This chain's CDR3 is CAGSSNPGGKETQYF. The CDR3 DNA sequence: TGCGCCGGCAGCTCGAATCCGGGGGGGAAAGAGACCCAGTACTTC.

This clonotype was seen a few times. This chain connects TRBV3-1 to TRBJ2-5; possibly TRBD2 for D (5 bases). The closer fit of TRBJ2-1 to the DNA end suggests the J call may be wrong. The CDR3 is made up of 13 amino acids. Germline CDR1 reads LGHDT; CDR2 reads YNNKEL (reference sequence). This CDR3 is CASSQDRLNEQFF. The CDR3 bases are TGTGCCAGCAGCCAAGATAGACTAAATGAGCAGTTCTTC.

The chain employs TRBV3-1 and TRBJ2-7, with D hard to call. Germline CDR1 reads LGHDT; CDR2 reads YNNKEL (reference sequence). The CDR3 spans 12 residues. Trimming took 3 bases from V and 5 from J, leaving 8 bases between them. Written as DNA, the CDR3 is TGTGCCAGCAGCCATAGGACGGACGAGCAGTACTTC. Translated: CASSHRTDEQYF.

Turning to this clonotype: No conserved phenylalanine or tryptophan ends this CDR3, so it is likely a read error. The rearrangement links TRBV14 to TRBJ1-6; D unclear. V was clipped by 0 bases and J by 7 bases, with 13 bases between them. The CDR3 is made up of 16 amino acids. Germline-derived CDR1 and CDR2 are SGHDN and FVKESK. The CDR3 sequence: CASSQESAHTNSPLHL. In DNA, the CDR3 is TGTGCCAGCAGCCAAGAATCGGCCCATACAAATTCACCCCTCCACCTT.

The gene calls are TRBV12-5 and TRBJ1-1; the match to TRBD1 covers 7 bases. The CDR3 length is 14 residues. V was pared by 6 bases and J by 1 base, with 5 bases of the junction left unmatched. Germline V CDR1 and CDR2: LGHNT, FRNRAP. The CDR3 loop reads CASGLGGSNTEAFF. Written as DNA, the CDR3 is TGTGCTAGTGGATTAGGGGGCTCGAACACTGAAGCTTTCTTT.

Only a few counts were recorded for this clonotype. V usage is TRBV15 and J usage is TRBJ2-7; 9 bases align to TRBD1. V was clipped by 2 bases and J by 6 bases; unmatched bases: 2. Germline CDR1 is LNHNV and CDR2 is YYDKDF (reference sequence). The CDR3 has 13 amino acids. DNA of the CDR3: TGTGCCACCAGCAGAAACAGGGGGCTCGAGCAGTACTTC. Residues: CATSRNRGLEQYF.

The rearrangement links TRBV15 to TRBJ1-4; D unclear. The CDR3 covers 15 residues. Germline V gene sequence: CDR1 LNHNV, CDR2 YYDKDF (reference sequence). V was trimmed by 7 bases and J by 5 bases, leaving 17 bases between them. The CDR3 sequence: CATTSPGRMNEKLFF. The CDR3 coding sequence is TGTGCCACCACCTCCCCCGGCAGGATGAATGAAAAACTGTTTTTT.